These 19 T cell receptor beta chains came from one sample sequenced in a study of identical twins. MiXCR, run by TCRdb on the 5' RACE reads, gives a single entry per CDR3 protein. The sample includes nearly 650,000 distinct CDR3 sequences, around 7.4% of them seen just once. These data were also reused for a study on yellow fever vaccine responses in identical twins.

The sequencing sample was made of PBMCs. The receptors originated from a woman between 18 and 30 years old in good health.

This clonotype was counted ten times or more. V gene TRBV12-3 or TRBV12-4 combines with J gene TRBJ2-1; a weak D match, TRBD1 (6 bases). The CDR3 has 15 residues. The V gene lost 3 bases and the J gene lost 2 bases, with 11 bases spanning the gap. The CDR3 reads CASSFRQGTYNEQFF. Written as DNA, the CDR3 is TGTGCCAGCAGTTTTAGGCAGGGGACCTACAATGAGCAGTTCTTC.

This clonotype was seen a few times. The chain recombines TRBV5-8 with TRBJ1-4, with D possibly TRBD1 on 5 matching bases. V lost 4 bases and J lost 0, with 13 bases in between. CDR1 is SGHTS, CDR2 YDEGEE, per germline. CDR3 length: 16 amino acids. This CDR3 reads CASSGGLTATNEKLFF. CDR3 DNA sequence: TGTGCCAGCAGCGGGGGTCTTACCGCAACTAATGAAAAACTGTTTTTT.

There are a few counts of this clonotype. This rearrangement joins TRBV20-1 to TRBJ2-1, with 10 bases identical to TRBD1. Trimming cost V 5 bases and J 6 bases; bases outside gene matches: 4. This CDR3 is 13 amino acids long. CDR1 and CDR2 (germline): DFQATT, SNEGSKA (reference sequence). The CDR3 DNA reads as TGCAGTGCTCCCGGACAGGGGGGCAATGAGCAGTTCTTC. Translating it yields CSAPGQGGNEQFF.

The sample holds many counts of this clonotype. The chain combines TRBV5-5 with TRBJ2-2; D gene unclear. Germline values: CDR1 SGHKS, CDR2 YYEKEE (reference sequence). Trimming pared 4 bases from V and 6 bases from J, leaving 7 bases between. This CDR3 has 12 residues. CDR3 sequence (DNA): TGTGCCAGCAGCAACTTAGCCGGGGAGCTGTTTTTT. Amino acid sequence: CASSNLAGELFF. The whole variable domain, remainder taken from reference TRBV5-5 and TRBJ2-2, is DAGVTQSPTHLIKTRGQQVTLRCSPISGHKSVSWYQQVLGQGPQFIFQYYEKEERGRGNFPDRFSARQFPNYSSELNVNALLLGDSALYLCASSNLAGELFFGEGSRLTVL.

This clonotype has a handful of counts. The chain recombines TRBV6-2 or TRBV6-3 with TRBJ2-7, with 11 bases that match TRBD2. V lost 10 bases, J lost 0 bases, and 2 bases stayed unmatched. Per the germline V gene, CDR1 is MNHEY and CDR2 is SVGEGT. CDR3 length: 13 residues. CDR3 nucleotide sequence: TGTGCCACCCTAGCGGGAGGCTCCTACGAGCAGTACTTC. Translation gives CATLAGGSYEQYF.

This clonotype was detected ten times or more. The chain combines TRBV5-5 with TRBJ2-3, with TRBD2 as a possible D gene (6 bases). Per germline, CDR1 SGHKS and CDR2 YYEKEE (reference sequence). V was cut by 1 base and J by 3 bases, with 18 bases left in between. The CDR3 runs 17 residues. The CDR3 protein is CASSLYDTGSGTDTQYF. The CDR3 DNA reads TGTGCCAGCAGCTTGTATGATACGGGTAGCGGAACAGATACGCAGTATTTT.

This clonotype appeared many times. The chain's CDR3 is CSARVAGETQYF. The CDR3 nucleotides are TGCAGTGCTAGAGTGGCGGGAGAGACCCAGTACTTC. The chain is built from TRBV20-1 and TRBJ2-5; D possibly corresponds to TRBD2 (5 bases). Trimming took off 1 base at V and 4 bases at J, with 7 bases between the two ends. This CDR3 region has 12 residues. Germline V gene sequence: CDR1 DFQATT, CDR2 SNEGSKA (reference sequence).

This clonotype showed up many times. V is TRBV7-9 and J is TRBJ1-1; D not certain. Germline CDR1 reads SEHNR; CDR2 reads FQNEAQ (reference sequence). Trimming pared 5 bases from V and 0 bases from J, leaving 13 bases between. The CDR3 consists of 15 residues. The CDR3: CASSPQATMNTEAFF. CDR3 DNA: TGTGCCAGCAGCCCCCAGGCGACCATGAACACTGAAGCTTTCTTT.

This clonotype was seen only a few times. J is TRBJ2-6 and V is TRBV2; weak D call: TRBD1 (6 bases). The CDR3 loop spans 16 amino acids. The germline V and J ends were trimmed by 4 bases and 4 bases, with 14 bases remaining between them. Germline CDR1 and CDR2: SNHLY and FYNNEI. CDR3 region: CASSGSGVAGANVLTF. CDR3 bases: TGTGCCAGCAGTGGATCAGGGGTTGCCGGGGCCAACGTCCTGACTTTC.

The rearrangement uses TRBV9 and TRBJ2-3; D gene unclear. Germline assignment: CDR1 SGDLS and CDR2 YYNGEE. The CDR3 is 12 residues long. Deletions cut 1 base from V and 6 bases from J, with 6 bases between. This CDR3 reads CASSVKVDTQYF. The CDR3 DNA reads as TGTGCCAGCAGCGTAAAGGTTGATACGCAGTATTTT.

J is TRBJ1-5 and V is TRBV12-3 or TRBV12-4, with D maybe TRBD1 (5 bases). The CDR3 is 15 residues long. V was shortened by 7 bases and J by 4 bases, with 17 bases between the two germline ends. For the CDR3, the DNA is TGTGCCAGCAAGAAGGGACCCCTGGAAAATCAGCCCCAGCATTTT. It codes for CASKKGPLENQPQHF.

The V and J genes are TRBV21-1 and TRBJ1-2. TRBV21-1 is annotated as a pseudogene. This CDR3 has 16 amino acids. CDR3 protein: CASSKGCRHPDGGYTF. The CDR3 DNA sequence: TGTGCCAGCAGCAAAGGGTGTCGCCACCCAGACGGTGGCTACACCTTC.

This clonotype was counted a few times. The chain links TRBV5-1 to TRBJ2-1; perhaps TRBD1 as D (5 bases). The V gene's germline CDR1 is SGHRS and CDR2 YFSETQ. Trimming shortened V by 3 bases and J by 8 bases, and 27 bases separated the two germline ends. The CDR3 has 18 amino acids. CDR3 in amino acids: CASSYSSWGRVSDDEQFF. The CDR3 DNA is TGCGCCAGCAGCTACAGCTCGTGGGGCAGGGTTTCCGATGATGAGCAGTTCTTC.

In this sample, this clonotype turned up a few times. The genes are TRBV2 and TRBJ2-1, with 10 bases aligning to TRBD2. The V segment lost 6 bases and the J segment 4 bases; nucleotides outside the gene matches: 3. This CDR3 spans 14 amino acids. CDR1 and CDR2 (germline): SNHLY, FYNNEI. CDR3: CASSERGGYNEQFF. The CDR3 DNA follows: TGTGCCAGCAGCGAGCGGGGGGGATACAATGAGCAGTTCTTC.

This clonotype was recorded many times. The chain recombines TRBV3-1 with TRBJ1-1, with 10 positions matching TRBD1. V lost 1 base and J lost 5; bases outside the gene matches: 4. The CDR3 spans 15 residues. CDR1 LGHDT and CDR2 YNNKEL come from the germline V gene (reference sequence). The chain's CDR3 is CASSQGTGGRTEAFF. CDR3 in DNA: TGTGCCAGCAGCCAAGGGACAGGGGGGAGGACTGAAGCTTTCTTT.

There are a few counts of this clonotype. The chain is built from TRBV20-1 and TRBJ2-7; D is uncertain. The CDR3 totals 10 residues. Germline V gene sequence: CDR1 DFQATT, CDR2 SNEGSKA (reference sequence). V lost 5 bases and J 7 bases, leaving 9 bases between the germline ends. CDR3 amino acids: CSAAIGEQYF. CDR3 nucleotides: TGCAGTGCTGCCATCGGGGAGCAGTACTTC.

This clonotype has a count of ten or more. J is TRBJ2-2 and V is TRBV5-1; D gene ambiguous. CDR1 SGHRS and CDR2 YFSETQ come from the germline V gene. The CDR3 sequence is 16 residues long. V was cut by 0 bases and J by 1 base, with 10 bases left in between. CDR3 sequence: CASSLDGNRNTGELFF. CDR3 sequence (DNA): TGCGCCAGCAGCTTGGATGGGAATCGGAACACCGGGGAGCTGTTTTTT.

This clonotype was counted at least ten times. This chain uses TRBV20-1 with TRBJ2-7, with a weak D call TRBD1 (6 bases). V was clipped by 3 bases and J by 2 bases, with 20 bases between them. The CDR3 has 16 residues. From germline, CDR1 is DFQATT and CDR2 SNEGSKA (reference sequence). In nucleotides, the CDR3 is TGCAGTGCTAGCCCCGGACAAGCAGGGGACGCCTACGAGCAGTACTTC. It specifies CSASPGQAGDAYEQYF.

This clonotype appeared many times. The rearrangement links TRBV28 to TRBJ1-2, with 7 bases fitting TRBD1. Per germline, CDR1 MDHEN and CDR2 SYDVKM. J was trimmed by 0 bases and V by 4 bases; bases with no gene match: 8. This CDR3 comprises 16 residues. CDR3 coding DNA: TGTGCCAGCAGTTCTCAACAGGGGAAAGCTAACTATGGCTACACCTTC. Translation gives CASSSQQGKANYGYTF.